This entry concerns a single TCR beta chain. Germline V gives CDR1 MDHEN, CDR2 SYDVKM. This CDR3 is 13 amino acids long. Trimming took off 3 bases at V and 9 bases at J, with 14 bases between the two ends. Seattle's cohort entered during active infection and was followed longitudinally. The data originate from a study of blood T cell repertoires in COVID-19. Overall study context: COVID-19 samples from acute and convalescent phases originated in the United States, Italy and Spain.

Authors' processing steps: From reference gene primer amplification, estimates of nucleated cell counts were derived. This table comes from immunoSEQ multiplex PCR, and its TCRdb copy is limited to in-frame clones, with some not included. V and J calls and clone size are as listed in that table; D and trimming were resolved from the DNA. The table shows approximately 300,000 clones, with 75% to 95% occurring only once. V is TRBV28 and J is TRBJ1-2; the D is unclear. The receptor was derived from a woman in her twenties or thirties with COVID-19, enrolled during active disease. Specimen: peripheral blood. CDR3 sequence: CASSLPPGWSYTF. The CDR3 DNA is TGTGCCAGCAGTTTGCCCCCGGGGTGGAGCTACACCTTC.